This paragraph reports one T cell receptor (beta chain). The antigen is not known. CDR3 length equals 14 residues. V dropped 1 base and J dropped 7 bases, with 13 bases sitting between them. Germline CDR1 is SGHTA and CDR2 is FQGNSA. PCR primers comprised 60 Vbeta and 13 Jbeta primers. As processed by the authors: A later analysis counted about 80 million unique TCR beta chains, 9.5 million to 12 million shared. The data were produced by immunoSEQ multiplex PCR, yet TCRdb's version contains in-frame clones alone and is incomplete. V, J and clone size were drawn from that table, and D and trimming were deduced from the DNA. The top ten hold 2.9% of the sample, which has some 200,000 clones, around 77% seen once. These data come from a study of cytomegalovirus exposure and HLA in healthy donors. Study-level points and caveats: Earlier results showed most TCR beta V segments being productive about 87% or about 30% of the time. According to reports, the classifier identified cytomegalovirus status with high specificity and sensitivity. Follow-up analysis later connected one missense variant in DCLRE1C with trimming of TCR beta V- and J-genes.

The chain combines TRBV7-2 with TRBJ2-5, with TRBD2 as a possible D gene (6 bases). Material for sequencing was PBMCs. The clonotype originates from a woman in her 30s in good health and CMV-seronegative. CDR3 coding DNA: TGTGCCAGCAGCTTAGGGGGGGTATTAGGGACCCAGTACTTC. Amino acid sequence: CASSLGGVLGTQYF.